This entry is about one T cell receptor beta chain. These data come from a study of chemoradiotherapy in HPV16-positive cancers. Germline V gives CDR1 MNHEY, CDR2 SMNVEV (reference sequence). The CDR3 extends over 13 amino acids. Deletions cut 5 bases from V and 5 bases from J, with 12 bases between. TCRdb keeps only in-frame clones here, not all; method: immunoSEQ multiplex PCR. The table has about 68,000 clones, 88% seen once. The J gene is TRBJ1-1, the V gene TRBV27, with no clear D. This clonotype was sampled from a human donor with HPV-associated anogenital cancer. The sequenced sample was blood, obtained from a patient who underwent chemoradiotherapy. For the CDR3, the DNA is TGTGCCAGCAGTCCGCTGGAGGAAACTGAAGCTTTCTTT. This gives the protein CASSPLEETEAFF.